This TCR beta chain was recovered during a study of early T cells in non-severe SARS-CoV-2 infection. This clonotype was counted many times. The CDR3 totals 13 residues. Trimming left V 7 bases short and J 2 bases short, with 10 bases between. Per the germline V gene, CDR1 is SNHLY and CDR2 is FYNNEI. MiXCR, run by TCRdb on the 5' RACE reads, gives a single entry per CDR3 protein. The sample has 29,000 or so distinct CDR3 sequences, about 4.5% seen once. The TCR sequence derives from an adult who was a healthcare worker with PCR-confirmed SARS-CoV-2 infection or an uninfected control (not recorded which). Sequencing input: whole blood. This rearrangement joins TRBV2 to TRBJ2-3, with D perhaps being TRBD1 or TRBD2 (5 bases each). The CDR3 nucleotides are TGTGCCAGCACCCGGGACCACACAGATACGCAGTATTTT. Translating gives CASTRDHTDTQYF.